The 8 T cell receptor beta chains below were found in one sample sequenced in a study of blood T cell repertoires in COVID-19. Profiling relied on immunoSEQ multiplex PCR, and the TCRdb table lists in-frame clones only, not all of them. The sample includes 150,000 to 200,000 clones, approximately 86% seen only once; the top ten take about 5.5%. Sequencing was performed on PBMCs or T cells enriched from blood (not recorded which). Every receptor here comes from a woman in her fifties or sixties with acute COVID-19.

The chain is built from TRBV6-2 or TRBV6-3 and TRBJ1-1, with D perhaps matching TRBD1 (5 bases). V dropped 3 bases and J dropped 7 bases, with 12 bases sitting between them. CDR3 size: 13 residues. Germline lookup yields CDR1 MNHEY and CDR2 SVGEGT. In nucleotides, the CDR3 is TGTGCCAGCAGTTATAAAGGGGAGGTTGAAGCTTTCTTT. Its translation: CASSYKGEVEAFF.

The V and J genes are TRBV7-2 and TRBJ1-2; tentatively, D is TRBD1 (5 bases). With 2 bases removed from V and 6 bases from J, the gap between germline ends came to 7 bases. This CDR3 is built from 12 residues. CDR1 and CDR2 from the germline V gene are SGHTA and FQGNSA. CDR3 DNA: TGTGCCAGCAGCTTAAGCAGGGATGGCTACACCTTC. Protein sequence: CASSLSRDGYTF.

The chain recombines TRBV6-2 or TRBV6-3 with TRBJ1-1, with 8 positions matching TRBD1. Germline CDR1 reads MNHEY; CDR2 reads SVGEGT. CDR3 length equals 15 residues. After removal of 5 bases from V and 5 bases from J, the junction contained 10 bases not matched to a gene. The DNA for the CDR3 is TGTGCCAGCAGTCAACAGGACAGGGATTCGACTGAAGCTTTCTTT. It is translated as CASSQQDRDSTEAFF.

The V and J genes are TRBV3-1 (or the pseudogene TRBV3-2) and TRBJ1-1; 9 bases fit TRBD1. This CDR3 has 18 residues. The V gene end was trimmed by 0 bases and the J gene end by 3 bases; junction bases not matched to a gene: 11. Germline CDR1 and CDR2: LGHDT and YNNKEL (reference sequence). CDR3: CASSQDHRGRIKDTEAFF. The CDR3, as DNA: TGTGCCAGCAGCCAAGACCACAGGGGGCGTATAAAGGACACTGAAGCTTTCTTT.

The CDR3 nucleotides read TGTGCCAGCAGCCAACTAGCGGGAGGGAATGGCGATGAGCAGTTCTTC. Residues: CASSQLAGGNGDEQFF. V usage is TRBV16 and J usage is TRBJ2-1, with TRBD2 matching over 12 bases. Germline V CDR1 and CDR2: KGHSY, FQNENV. This CDR3 region has 16 residues. V lost 2 bases, J lost 8 bases, and 7 bases stayed unmatched.

The CDR3 loop reads CASSSNRDGGTEAFF. CDR3 nucleotides: TGTGCCAGCAGCTCTAACAGGGATGGGGGCACTGAAGCTTTCTTT. The genes are TRBV9 and TRBJ1-1; perhaps TRBD1 as D (6 bases). Germline V gene data show CDR1 as SGDLS and CDR2 as YYNGEE. V was clipped by 4 bases and J by 4 bases, with 17 bases between them. This CDR3 contains 15 residues.

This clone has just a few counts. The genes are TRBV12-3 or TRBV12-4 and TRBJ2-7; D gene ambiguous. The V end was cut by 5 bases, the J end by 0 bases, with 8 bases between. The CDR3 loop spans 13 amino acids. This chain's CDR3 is CASSPDTSYEQYF. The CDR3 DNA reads TGTGCCAGCAGTCCCGACACCTCCTACGAGCAGTACTTC.

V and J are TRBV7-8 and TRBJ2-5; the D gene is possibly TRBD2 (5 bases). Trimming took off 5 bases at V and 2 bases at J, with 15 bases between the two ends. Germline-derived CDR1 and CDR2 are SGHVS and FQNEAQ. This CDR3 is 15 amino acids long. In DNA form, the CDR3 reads TGTGCCAGCAGCCGAGGACTCCCACCACAAGAGACCCAGTACTTC. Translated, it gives CASSRGLPPQETQYF.